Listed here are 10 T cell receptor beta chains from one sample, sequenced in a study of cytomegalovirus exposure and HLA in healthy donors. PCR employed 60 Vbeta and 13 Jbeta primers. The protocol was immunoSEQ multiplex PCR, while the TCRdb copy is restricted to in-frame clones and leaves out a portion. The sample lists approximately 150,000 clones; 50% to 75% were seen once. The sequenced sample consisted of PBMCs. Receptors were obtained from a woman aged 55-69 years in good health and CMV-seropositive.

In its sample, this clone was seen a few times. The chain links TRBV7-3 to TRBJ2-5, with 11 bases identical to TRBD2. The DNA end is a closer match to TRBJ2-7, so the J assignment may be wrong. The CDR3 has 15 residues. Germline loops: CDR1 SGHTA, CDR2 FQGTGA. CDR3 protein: CASSSTGLAEDEQYF. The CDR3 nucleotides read TGTGCCAGCAGCTCCACGGGACTAGCGGAGGACGAGCAGTACTTC.

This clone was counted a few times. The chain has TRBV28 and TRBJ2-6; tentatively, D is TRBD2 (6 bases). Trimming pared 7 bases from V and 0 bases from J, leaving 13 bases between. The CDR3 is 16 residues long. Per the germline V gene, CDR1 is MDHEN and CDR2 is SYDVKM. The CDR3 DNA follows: TGTGCCAGCACCCTGCGGGGACGCTCTGGGGCCAACGTCCTGACTTTC. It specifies CASTLRGRSGANVLTF.

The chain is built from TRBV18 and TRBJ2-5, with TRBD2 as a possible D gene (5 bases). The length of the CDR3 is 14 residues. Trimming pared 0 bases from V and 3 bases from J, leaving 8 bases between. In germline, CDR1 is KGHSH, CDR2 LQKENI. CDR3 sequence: CASSPPEAEETQYF. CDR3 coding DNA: TGTGCCAGCTCACCACCGGAGGCGGAAGAGACCCAGTACTTC.

The CDR3 DNA reads TGTGCCAGCAGAGCCGGGACAGGGGAGGACTACGAGCAGTACTTC. Translated: CASRAGTGEDYEQYF. V usage is TRBV7-9 and J usage is TRBJ2-7; 10 nucleotides agree with TRBD1. Germline V gene lookup returns CDR1 SEHNR and CDR2 FQNEAQ (reference sequence). The CDR3 consists of 15 residues. V shed 6 bases and J 3 bases; nucleotides not matched to a gene: 8.

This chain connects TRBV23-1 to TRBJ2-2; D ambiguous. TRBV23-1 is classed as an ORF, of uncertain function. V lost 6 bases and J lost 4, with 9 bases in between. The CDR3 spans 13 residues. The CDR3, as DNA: TGCGCCAGCAGCCGGTCATTCACCGGGGAGCTGTTTTTT. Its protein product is CASSRSFTGELFF.

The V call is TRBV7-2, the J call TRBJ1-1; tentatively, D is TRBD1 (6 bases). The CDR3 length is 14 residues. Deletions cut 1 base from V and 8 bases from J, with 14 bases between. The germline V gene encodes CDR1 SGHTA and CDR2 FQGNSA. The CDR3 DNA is TGTGCCAGCAGCTTAGACAGGGAACGGGGCGAAGCTTTCTTT. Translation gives CASSLDRERGEAFF.

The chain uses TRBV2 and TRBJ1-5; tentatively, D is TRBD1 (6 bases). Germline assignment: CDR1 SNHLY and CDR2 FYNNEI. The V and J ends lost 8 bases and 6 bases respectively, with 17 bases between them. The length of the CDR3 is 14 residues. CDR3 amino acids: CASATQGLGQPQHF. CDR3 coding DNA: TGTGCCAGCGCGACCCAGGGGTTGGGTCAGCCCCAGCATTTT.

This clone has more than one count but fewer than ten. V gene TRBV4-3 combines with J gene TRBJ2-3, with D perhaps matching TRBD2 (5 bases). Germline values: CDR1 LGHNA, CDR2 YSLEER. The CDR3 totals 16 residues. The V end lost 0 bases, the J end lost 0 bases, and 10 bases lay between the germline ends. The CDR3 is CASSQDWSGSTDTQYF. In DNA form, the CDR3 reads TGCGCCAGCAGCCAAGATTGGTCGGGAAGCACAGATACGCAGTATTTT.

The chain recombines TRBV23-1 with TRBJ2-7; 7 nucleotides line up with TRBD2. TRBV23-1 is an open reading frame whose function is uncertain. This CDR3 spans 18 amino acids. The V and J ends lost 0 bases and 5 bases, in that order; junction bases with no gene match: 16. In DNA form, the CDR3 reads TGCGCCAGCAGTCAATCCCCACCGCAGGGCGGGAGCTCGCACGAGCAGTACTTC. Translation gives CASSQSPPQGGSSHEQYF.

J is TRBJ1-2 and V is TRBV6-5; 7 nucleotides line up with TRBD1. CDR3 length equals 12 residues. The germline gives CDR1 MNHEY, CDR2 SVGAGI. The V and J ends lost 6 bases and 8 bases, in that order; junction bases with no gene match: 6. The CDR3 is CASRGQIKGYTF. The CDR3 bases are TGTGCCAGCAGGGGACAGATAAAGGGCTACACCTTC.